This T cell receptor beta chain came from a study of Ad26.COV2.S vaccination and SARS-CoV-2 variants. Turning to the study itself: Ad26.COV2.S, an intramuscular injection, was given once or twice 56 days apart.

Clones were read by immunoSEQ multiplex PCR, and TCRdb kept only the in-frame ones, dropping some. The table has hundreds of thousands of clones, around 90% seen once; the top ten hold more than 9%. Treatment denoted: over 15 received Ad26.COV2.S at low or high dose, single or two shots; about 5 received placebo; per-sample allocation not given. Vaccine and placebo recipients were sampled on day 63 after the first injection. Study-level findings and limits: It is possible that the TCR breadth and depth analyses underestimated the total T cell responses. Post-vaccination breadth of spike-specific CD8+ and CD4+ T cell responses was reportedly substantial. Placebo recipients trailed vaccine recipients in spike-specific TCR breadth.

Details on this clone: Its antigen is undetermined.

V was clipped by 2 bases and J by 6 bases; unmatched bases: 8. Germline V gene data show CDR1 as KGHSH and CDR2 as LQKENI. There are 16 residues in the CDR3. The sequence came from a person aged 18-60 years who received the Ad26.COV2.S COVID-19 vaccine or a placebo. This sample comprised peripheral blood, obtained in a trial of Ad26.COV2.S vaccine versus placebo. The chain joins TRBV18 to TRBJ2-1; 9 bases match TRBD2. This chain's CDR3 is CASSPFLSGSSNEQFF. The CDR3 coding sequence is TGTGCCAGCTCACCATTCCTTAGCGGGAGTAGCAATGAGCAGTTCTTC. Complete variable domain (other parts from reference TRBV18 and TRBJ2-1): NAGVMQNPRHLVRRRGQEARLRCSPMKGHSHVYWYRQLPEEGLKFMVYLQKENIIDESGMPKERFSAEFPKEGPSILRIQQVVRGDSAAYFCASSPFLSGSSNEQFFGPGTRLTVL.